The 6 T cell receptor beta chains below come from one sample, sequenced in a study of CD8 T cells in ankylosing spondylitis. The study's findings and limits: Blood from ankylosing spondylitis patients appeared to carry a characteristic roughly 8-variant TCR beta motif.

TCRdb analysed the 5' RACE reads with MiXCR anew, one entry per CDR3 protein. Found here are about 700,000 distinct CDR3 sequences, about 20% of them singletons; the top ten hold 19%. Which antigens these TCRs recognize remains unknown. Sequenced input: blood, either unsorted or a sorted T cell fraction (not recorded which). These receptor sequences come from a male donor with ankylosing spondylitis.

In this sample, this clonotype turned up many times. The chain couples TRBV12-3 or TRBV12-4 to TRBJ2-5; 7 nucleotides agree with TRBD2. The CDR3 is 15 residues long. The junction had 9 bases not matched to a gene; V was cut back by 5 bases and J by 3 bases. The CDR3 DNA follows: TGTGCCAGCAGTGCCCGTCCCAGCGGGGAAGAGACCCAGTACTTC. Protein product: CASSARPSGEETQYF.

The V and J genes are TRBV28 and TRBJ1-4; D is ambiguous. Germline CDR1 and CDR2: MDHEN and SYDVKM. The CDR3 consists of 16 residues. V lost 1 base to trimming and J lost 3 bases, with 12 bases between them. The DNA of the CDR3 is TGTGCCAGCAGTTTATCACTTCGGATCGCTAATGAAAAACTGTTTTTT. This translates into CASSLSLRIANEKLFF.

This clonotype has a handful of counts. The chain uses TRBV7-3 and TRBJ1-1; D is unclear. The germline V gene encodes CDR1 SGHTA and CDR2 FQGTGA. The CDR3 has 13 amino acids. Trimming left V 5 bases short and J 5 bases short, with 12 bases between. CDR3 amino acids: CASSLLGRTEAFF. The DNA of the CDR3 is TGTGCCAGCAGCCTTCTCGGGCGAACTGAAGCTTTCTTT. Combining the CDR3 with reference TRBV7-3 and TRBJ1-1 gives the whole variable domain GAGVSQTPSNKVTEKGKYVELRCDPISGHTALYWYRQSLGQGPEFLIYFQGTGAADDSGLPNDRFFAVRPEGSVSTLKIQRTERGDSAVYLCASSLLGRTEAFFGQGTRLTVV.

This clonotype was detected many times. V and J are TRBV7-8 and TRBJ2-7; possible D gene TRBD2, 5 bases. With 5 bases removed from V and 5 bases from J, the gap between germline ends came to 13 bases. The CDR3 has 13 amino acids. The germline V gene has CDR1 SGHVS and CDR2 FQNEAQ. CDR3 coding DNA: TGTGCCAGCAGCGGTCGAGGGAGAGACGAGCAGTACTTC. Translation: CASSGRGRDEQYF.

The V and J genes are TRBV28 and TRBJ1-6; D possibly corresponds to TRBD1 (6 bases). The V gene lost 2 bases and the J gene lost 2 bases, with 13 bases spanning the gap. The germline V gene has CDR1 MDHEN and CDR2 SYDVKM. The CDR3 loop spans 17 amino acids. The CDR3 loop is CASSLTGLLAYNSPLHF. The CDR3 DNA reads as TGTGCCAGCAGTTTAACAGGGCTGTTGGCCTATAATTCACCCCTCCACTTT.

This clonotype was counted many times. The genes are TRBV7-3 and TRBJ2-3, with no clear D. Germline V gene data show CDR1 as SGHTA and CDR2 as FQGTGA. With 5 bases removed from V and 1 base from J, the gap between germline ends came to 10 bases. The CDR3 consists of 14 residues. CDR3: CASSQTGGTDTQYF. The CDR3 DNA reads TGTGCCAGCAGCCAGACTGGGGGCACAGATACGCAGTATTTT.